This T cell receptor beta chain was obtained from a study of blood T cell repertoires in COVID-19. Those enrolled, adults aged about 18 to 95 years, came from around 25 US areas. Exposed enrollees encountered a COVID-19 case at some point within 2 weeks before study entry. This CDR3 has 15 residues. V gave up 1 base and J gave up 3 bases; unmatched junction bases: 3. Germline V CDR1 and CDR2: MGHRA, YSYEKL. In the source study's methods: Estimated nucleated cell counts came from reference gene primer amplification. The assay was immunoSEQ multiplex PCR, and TCRdb's table has in-frame clones only and misses some. V and J calls and clone size come straight from that table; D and trimming were deduced from the DNA. The table has 150,000 or so clones, roughly 84% seen once.

This clonotype was obtained from a man aged 70 or older who had been exposed to COVID-19. Sequenced: PBMCs or T cells enriched from blood (not recorded which). The gene calls are TRBV4-1 and TRBJ2-7, with 10 bases lining up with TRBD2. In DNA, the CDR3 is TGCGCCAGCAGCCAAGCAGCTAGCGGGAGCTACGAGCAGTACTTC. Translation: CASSQAASGSYEQYF.